This T cell receptor beta chain was identified in a study of T cell changes during pregnancy in multiple sclerosis. The CDR3 contains 12 residues. In germline, CDR1 is LNHDA, CDR2 SQIVND (reference sequence). The V end lost 8 bases, the J end lost 1 base, and 8 bases lay between the germline ends. Clones were sequenced by immunoSEQ multiplex PCR, and TCRdb holds only the in-frame ones, with some missing. The sample yields about 64,000 clones, around 91% seen once. The V and J genes are TRBV19 and TRBJ1-1; unclear D gene. The sample consisted of peripheral blood, taken in the second trimester of pregnancy. The clonotype originates from a female donor in good health, enrolled as a control in a pregnancy study. The CDR3 spells CASYTRNTEAFF. The CDR3 DNA follows: TGTGCCAGTTACACCCGGAACACTGAAGCTTTCTTT.